The 17 T cell receptor beta chains in this list originate from one sample, sequenced in a study of PD-L1 blockade in urothelial cancer. Data came from immunoSEQ multiplex PCR; TCRdb stores just in-frame clones and leaves some out. Of tens of thousands of clones listed, roughly 80% are singletons. Time point: pretreatment peripheral blood. The sequenced sample was PBMCs, obtained around atezolizumab (anti-PD-L1) treatment. Source of these receptors: a middle-aged man with urothelial cancer.

The V call is TRBV6-1, the J call TRBJ2-6; 10 nucleotides line up with TRBD1. This CDR3 is 15 amino acids long. Germline assignment: CDR1 MNHNS and CDR2 SASEGT. The trim removed 6 bases at V and 2 bases at J, leaving 1 base unmatched. The CDR3 loop reads CASRDRGTGANVLTF. The CDR3 DNA reads as TGTGCCAGCAGGGACAGGGGGACTGGGGCCAACGTCCTGACTTTC.

The table lists this clone with a few counts. The CDR3 coding sequence is TGTGCCAGCAAGCGGGCTAACACTGAAGCTTTCTTT. Translated, it gives CASKRANTEAFF. The chain has TRBV28 and TRBJ1-1; no reliable D call. CDR3 length equals 12 residues. The germline V gene has CDR1 MDHEN and CDR2 SYDVKM. Trimming left V 7 bases short and J 2 bases short, with 8 bases between.

The V gene is TRBV11-3, the J gene TRBJ2-7; D not resolved. The germline V and J ends were trimmed by 1 base and 3 bases, with 7 bases remaining between them. CDR3 size: 13 residues. Germline V CDR1 and CDR2: SGHNT, YENEEA. CDR3 nucleotides: TGTGCCAGCAGCTTAGGGCCCCTCTACGAGCAGTACTTC. Protein sequence: CASSLGPLYEQYF.

The gene calls are TRBV5-6 and TRBJ2-2; 7 bases line up with TRBD1. CDR1 is SGHDT and CDR2 is YYEEEE in the germline V gene. V dropped 3 bases and J dropped 2; count of bases not matched to a gene: 10. The CDR3 loop spans 17 amino acids. CDR3 region: CASSSLTGATNTGELFF. CDR3 nucleotides: TGTGCCAGCAGCTCACTAACAGGGGCGACTAACACCGGGGAGCTGTTTTTT.

The V and J genes are TRBV28 and TRBJ2-7; TRBD1 aligns across 9 bases. V lost 2 bases to trimming and J lost 3 bases; unmatched junction nucleotides: 5. The germline CDR1 and CDR2 sequences are MDHEN and SYDVKM. The CDR3 sequence is 15 residues long. The CDR3 sequence is CASSLGDREIYEQYF. In DNA, the CDR3 is TGTGCCAGCAGTTTAGGGGACAGGGAGATCTACGAGCAGTACTTC.

This rearrangement joins TRBV7-8 to TRBJ2-7, with 7 bases identical to TRBD1. Germline assignment: CDR1 SGHVS and CDR2 FQNEAQ. CDR3 length equals 14 residues. V shed 5 bases and J 4 bases; nucleotides not matched to a gene: 8. For the CDR3, the DNA is TGTGCCAGCAGCCCCTACAGGGGTGGTTACGAGCAGTACTTC. Protein sequence: CASSPYRGGYEQYF.

The chain uses TRBV4-1 and TRBJ2-1; 11 nucleotides align to TRBD2. The germline V gene encodes CDR1 MGHRA and CDR2 YSYEKL. The J segment lost 0 bases and the V segment lost 4 bases, leaving 11 bases of the junction unmatched. This CDR3 contains 19 residues. CDR3 region: CASSLRTGTSGNSYNEQFF. The CDR3 DNA is TGCGCCAGCAGCCTGAGAACCGGGACTAGCGGAAACTCCTACAATGAGCAGTTCTTC.

The gene calls are TRBV5-5 and TRBJ2-1; 12 bases are a match to TRBD2. This CDR3 region has 19 residues. V was pared by 2 bases and J by 0 bases, with 9 bases of the junction left unmatched. Per germline, CDR1 SGHKS and CDR2 YYEKEE (reference sequence). As DNA, the CDR3 is TGTGCCAGCAGCTTAAGGGCTAGCGGGAGGGGTTTCTCCTACAATGAGCAGTTCTTC. Its translation is CASSLRASGRGFSYNEQFF.

The V gene is TRBV4-2, the J gene TRBJ1-5; tentatively, D is TRBD1 (6 bases). Between the trimmed V and J ends, which lost 0 bases and 3 bases, there was a span of 12 bases. Germline V CDR1 and CDR2: LGHNA, YNFKEQ. The CDR3 extends over 16 amino acids. CDR3 in DNA: TGTGCCAGCAGCCAAGATGGCGACAGGTTCAATCAGCCCCAGCATTTT. Protein product: CASSQDGDRFNQPQHF.

V and J are TRBV5-6 and TRBJ2-7; 8 bases align to TRBD2. Germline V gene sequence: CDR1 SGHDT, CDR2 YYEEEE. V gave up 0 bases and J gave up 1 base; unmatched junction bases: 6. The CDR3 consists of 16 residues. The CDR3 sequence is CASSLASGGLSYEQYF. CDR3 DNA sequence: TGTGCCAGCAGCTTGGCGAGCGGGGGTCTTTCCTACGAGCAGTACTTC.

The chain is built from TRBV5-1 and TRBJ2-1; the D is unclear. The CDR3 is 14 amino acids. Between the trimmed V and J ends, which lost 0 bases and 3 bases, there was a span of 7 bases. Germline CDR1 and CDR2: SGHRS and YFSETQ. The DNA for the CDR3 is TGCGCCAGCAGCTTGGATGAGGACTACAATGAGCAGTTCTTC. Residues: CASSLDEDYNEQFF.

J is TRBJ2-3 and V is TRBV5-1, with TRBD1 matching 7 bases. The CDR3 contains 15 residues. The J segment lost 6 bases and the V segment lost 2 bases, leaving 9 bases of the junction unmatched. Germline values: CDR1 SGHRS, CDR2 YFSETQ. In DNA, the CDR3 is TGCGCCAGCAGCTTAGGGGAAGACAGGGCTGATACGCAGTATTTT. Protein product: CASSLGEDRADTQYF. The full variable domain, with the rest looked up from reference TRBV5-1 and TRBJ2-3, is KAGVTQTPRYLIKTRGQQVTLSCSPISGHRSVSWYQQTPGQGLQFLFEYFSETQRNKGNFPGRFSGRQFSNSRSEMNVSTLELGDSALYLCASSLGEDRADTQYFGPGTRLTVL.

V and J are TRBV18 and TRBJ1-1; D perhaps matches TRBD1 (6 bases). CDR3 size: 15 residues. V gave up 6 bases and J gave up 1 base, with 15 bases separating them. The germline CDR1 and CDR2 sequences are KGHSH and LQKENI. The CDR3 DNA reads as TGTGCCAGCTCCTTGGGGGCAGGATCGAACACTGAAGCTTTCTTT. Translated: CASSLGAGSNTEAFF. Combining the CDR3 with reference TRBV18 and TRBJ1-1 gives the whole variable domain NAGVMQNPRHLVRRRGQEARLRCSPMKGHSHVYWYRQLPEEGLKFMVYLQKENIIDESGMPKERFSAEFPKEGPSILRIQQVVRGDSAAYFCASSLGAGSNTEAFFGQGTRLTVV.

This chain connects TRBV7-9 to TRBJ2-5; TRBD2 aligns across 11 bases. The CDR3 is made up of 14 amino acids. CDR1 is SEHNR, CDR2 FQNEAQ, per germline (reference sequence). V shed 5 bases and J 4 bases; nucleotides not matched to a gene: 3. The CDR3 is CASSQTSGRETQYF. The CDR3 DNA sequence: TGTGCCAGCAGCCAAACTAGCGGGAGAGAGACCCAGTACTTC.

For this clone: This sequence may be a read error, since a much larger clone differs from it by one base. Different DNA sequences within this sample yield the same CDR3. The chain joins TRBV4-2 to TRBJ1-2; D might be TRBD1 (6 bases). The germline gives CDR1 LGHNA, CDR2 YNFKEQ. The length of the CDR3 is 15 residues. CDR3 sequence (DNA): TGTGCCAGCAGCCAAGTACAGGGTTCTAACTATGGCTACACCTTT. Protein: CASSQVQGSNYGYTF.

The chain combines TRBV7-3 with TRBJ2-5; TRBD1 aligns across 9 bases. Unmatched junction bases numbered 2, after V lost 4 bases and J lost 5 bases. Germline V lookup: CDR1 SGHTA, CDR2 FQGTGA. CDR3 size: 13 residues. This CDR3 is CASSYRGRETQYF. As DNA, the CDR3 is TGTGCCAGCAGCTACAGGGGGCGTGAGACCCAGTACTTC. Filled out from reference TRBV7-3 and TRBJ2-5, the complete variable domain reads GAGVSQTPSNKVTEKGKYVELRCDPISGHTALYWYRQSLGQGPEFLIYFQGTGAADDSGLPNDRFFAVRPEGSVSTLKIQRTERGDSAVYLCASSYRGRETQYFGPGTRLLVL.

The chain joins TRBV19 to TRBJ2-3; 8 positions agree with TRBD2. The CDR3 spans 14 residues. The junction had 8 bases not matched to a gene; V was cut back by 6 bases and J by 6 bases. Per the germline V gene, CDR1 is LNHDA and CDR2 is SQIVND (reference sequence). CDR3 nucleotides: TGTGCCAGTAGGGCGGGAGGTAGGTCGGATACGCAGTATTTT. Its protein product is CASRAGGRSDTQYF.